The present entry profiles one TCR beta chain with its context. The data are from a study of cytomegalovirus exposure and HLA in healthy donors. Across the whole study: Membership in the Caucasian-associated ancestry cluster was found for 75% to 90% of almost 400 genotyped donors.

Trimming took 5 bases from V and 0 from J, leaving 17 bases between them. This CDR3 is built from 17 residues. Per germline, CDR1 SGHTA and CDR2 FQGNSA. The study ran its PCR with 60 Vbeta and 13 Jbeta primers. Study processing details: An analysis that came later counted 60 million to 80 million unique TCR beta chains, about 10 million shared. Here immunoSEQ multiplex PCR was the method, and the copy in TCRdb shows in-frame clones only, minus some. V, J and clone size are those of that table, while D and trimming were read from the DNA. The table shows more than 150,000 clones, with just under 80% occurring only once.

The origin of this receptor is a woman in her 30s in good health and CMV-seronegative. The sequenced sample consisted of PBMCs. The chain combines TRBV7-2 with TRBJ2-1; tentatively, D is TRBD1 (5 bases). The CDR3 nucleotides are TGTGCCAGCAGCCCCAACCGGACACCAAACTCCTACAATGAGCAGTTCTTC. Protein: CASSPNRTPNSYNEQFF.